These 28 T cell receptor beta chains originate from one sample sequenced in a study of vaccination effects on CD4 cells after COVID-19. Scientists isolated CD4+ T cells after a roughly nine-day culture period ended. Profiled with immunoSEQ multiplex PCR; TCRdb holds only in-frame clones, not every one. The sample records around 40,000 clones, 65% to 70% being singletons. Their antigens are not known. Material: CD4+ T cells from PBMCs cultured without peptide, obtained before COVID-19 vaccination. These receptor sequences come from a human donor who received a COVID-19 vaccine.

J is TRBJ2-5 and V is TRBV9; 11 bases map to TRBD2. The CDR3 contains 15 residues. The V and J ends lost 0 bases and 5 bases, in that order; junction bases with no gene match: 3. CDR1 and CDR2 from the germline V gene are SGDLS and YYNGEE. The CDR3 coding sequence is TGTGCCAGCAGCGTAGGGACTAGCGGGTGGGAGACCCAGTACTTC. It specifies CASSVGTSGWETQYF.

The chain carries TRBV10-1 and TRBJ2-1; D is perhaps TRBD1 or TRBD2 (6 bases each). Germline loops: CDR1 WNHNN, CDR2 SYGVQD (reference sequence). The length of the CDR3 is 14 residues. V dropped 4 bases and J dropped 8 bases, with 15 bases sitting between them. This CDR3 is CASSVWGATDEQFF. CDR3 coding DNA: TGCGCCAGCAGTGTTTGGGGGGCTACGGATGAGCAGTTCTTC.

This clone was picked up a small number of times. V gene TRBV7-9 combines with J gene TRBJ2-7; D not resolved. The germline V gene has CDR1 SEHNR and CDR2 FQNEAQ (reference sequence). V was shortened by 5 bases and J by 7 bases, with 9 bases between the two germline ends. CDR3 length equals 11 residues. CDR3 loop: CASSPWEEQYF. Written as DNA, the CDR3 is TGTGCCAGCAGCCCCTGGGAAGAGCAGTACTTC. The full variable domain, with the rest looked up from reference TRBV7-9 and TRBJ2-7, is DTGVSQNPRHKITKRGQNVTFRCDPISEHNRLYWYRQTLGQGPEFLTYFQNEAQLEKSRLLSDRFSAERPKGSFSTLEIQRTEQGDSAMYLCASSPWEEQYFGPGTRLTVT.

The chain carries TRBV5-8 and TRBJ2-5, with 10 bases identical to TRBD2. The ends lost 4 bases at V and 2 bases at J; junction bases unmatched: 14. This CDR3 contains 18 residues. The germline CDR1 and CDR2 sequences are SGHTS and YDEGEE. The CDR3 DNA follows: TGTGCCAGCAGCCCGGGGGATAGCGGGGGGAACAGTCAAGAGACCCAGTACTTC. Protein: CASSPGDSGGNSQETQYF.

The chain is built from TRBV7-6 and TRBJ1-1; maybe TRBD1 (5 bases). This CDR3 contains 15 residues. Germline values: CDR1 SGHVS, CDR2 FNYEAQ. V was clipped by 5 bases and J by 1 base, with 14 bases between them. CDR3 in amino acids: CASSLGGRGNTEAFF. The CDR3 DNA reads as TGTGCCAGCAGCCTAGGAGGTAGGGGGAACACTGAAGCTTTCTTT.

The genes are TRBV5-1 and TRBJ1-2; D is undetermined. The germline V gene encodes CDR1 SGHRS and CDR2 YFSETQ. The germline V and J ends were trimmed by 0 bases and 8 bases, with 17 bases remaining between them. This CDR3 comprises 15 residues. CDR3 bases: TGCGCCAGCAGCTTGGAGGGCCGCCTCGAAGGAGGCTACACCTTC. Amino acids: CASSLEGRLEGGYTF.

This clone was found a few times. V gene TRBV27 combines with J gene TRBJ1-1; perhaps TRBD1 as D (5 bases). This CDR3 contains 14 residues. Trimming stripped 8 bases from V and 0 bases from J, with 13 bases between. Germline lookup yields CDR1 MNHEY and CDR2 SMNVEV (reference sequence). The CDR3 sequence: CASGGTQLNTEAFF. CDR3 in DNA: TGTGCCAGCGGGGGGACCCAACTGAACACTGAAGCTTTCTTT.

The chain combines TRBV4-2 with TRBJ2-5; TRBD2 matches at 16 bases. Losses at the gene ends were 4 bases for V and 5 bases for J; bases not matched to a gene: 7. CDR1 and CDR2 (germline): LGHNA, YNFKEQ. The CDR3 contains 17 residues. The CDR3 loop is CASSPDGTSGRAETQYF. The CDR3, as DNA: TGTGCCAGCAGCCCAGACGGGACTAGCGGGAGGGCGGAGACCCAGTACTTC.

The count of this clone is one. The chain has TRBV5-1 and TRBJ2-5; D possibly corresponds to TRBD2 (5 bases). Germline CDR1 and CDR2: SGHRS and YFSETQ. Trimming pared 0 bases from V and 4 bases from J, leaving 13 bases between. The CDR3 totals 15 residues. The CDR3 sequence: CASSLGEGIGETQYF. In nucleotides, the CDR3 is TGCGCCAGCAGCTTGGGTGAGGGTATCGGAGAGACCCAGTACTTC.

V and J are TRBV28 and TRBJ1-2; D gene ambiguous. Between the trimmed V and J ends, which lost 6 bases and 5 bases, there was a span of 19 bases. The V gene's germline CDR1 is MDHEN and CDR2 SYDVKM. The CDR3 extends over 15 amino acids. As DNA, the CDR3 is TGTGCCAGCAGCCCCGATTACCGGGAGCTTTATGGCTACACCTTC. Translated: CASSPDYRELYGYTF.

V usage is TRBV19 and J usage is TRBJ1-6; TRBD1 matches at 8 bases. V trimming: 6 bases; J trimming: 7 bases; junction bases outside the gene matches: 5. The CDR3 is 14 amino acids. The V gene's germline CDR1 is LNHDA and CDR2 SQIVND (reference sequence). DNA for the CDR3: TGTGCCAGTAGCGGAGACAGGGGAAATTCACCCCTCCACTTT. Its protein product is CASSGDRGNSPLHF.

The chain employs TRBV12-5 and TRBJ2-7; 8 bases align to TRBD2. Per the germline V gene, CDR1 is LGHNT and CDR2 is FRNRAP. V lost 5 bases and J lost 6; bases outside the gene matches: 24. There are 19 residues in the CDR3. Here the CDR3 reads CASGLTFRGRTSRWLEQYF. Written as DNA, the CDR3 is TGTGCTAGTGGTCTGACCTTTCGCGGGAGGACTTCGAGGTGGCTCGAGCAGTACTTC.

This clone has a single count. This chain uses TRBV7-9 with TRBJ1-1; the D gene is possibly TRBD1 (5 bases). Germline loops: CDR1 SEHNR, CDR2 FQNEAQ (reference sequence). This CDR3 contains 13 residues. Trimming shortened V by 5 bases and J by 1 base, and 8 bases separated the two germline ends. The CDR3 here is CASSRTGNTEAFF. The CDR3 bases are TGTGCCAGCAGCCGTACAGGGAACACTGAAGCTTTCTTT.

The rearrangement links TRBV7-6 to TRBJ1-1, with a possible D match to TRBD1 (6 bases). The CDR3 is 15 amino acids. V lost 4 bases to trimming and J lost 2 bases, with 14 bases between them. The germline gives CDR1 SGHVS, CDR2 FNYEAQ. The chain's CDR3 is CASSYPYGGNTEAFF. Here the CDR3 DNA reads TGTGCCAGCAGCTACCCTTATGGGGGCAACACTGAAGCTTTCTTT.

The J gene is TRBJ2-7, the V gene TRBV7-9; D is unresolved. Germline assignment: CDR1 SEHNR and CDR2 FQNEAQ (reference sequence). The CDR3 sequence is 14 residues long. Trimming shortened V by 0 bases and J by 3 bases, and 9 bases separated the two germline ends. CDR3 sequence: CASSLAGYDYEQYF. The CDR3 DNA follows: TGTGCCAGCAGCTTAGCGGGGTACGACTACGAGCAGTACTTC.

This clone has only a few counts. In DNA, the CDR3 is TGCGCCAGCAGCCAAGTGGCCTCCGAAGAGACCCAGTACTTC. The encoded protein is CASSQVASEETQYF. The gene calls are TRBV4-1 and TRBJ2-5, with D unclear. The CDR3 totals 14 residues. Germline V gene data show CDR1 as MGHRA and CDR2 as YSYEKL. With 1 base removed from V and 3 bases from J, the gap between germline ends came to 9 bases.

The chain combines TRBV2 with TRBJ2-2; no definite D call. In germline, CDR1 is SNHLY, CDR2 FYNNEI. This CDR3 spans 13 amino acids. Trimming removed 6 bases at V and 2 bases at J, with 7 bases between. The CDR3 is CASSKGNTGELFF. In nucleotides, the CDR3 is TGTGCCAGCAGCAAGGGAAACACCGGGGAGCTGTTTTTT.

The chain has TRBV6-5 and TRBJ1-2, with 7 nucleotides matching TRBD1. Unmatched junction bases numbered 8, after V lost 6 bases and J lost 7 bases. CDR1 is MNHEY and CDR2 is SVGAGI in the germline V gene. The CDR3 sequence is 13 residues long. The CDR3 is CASSPTGEVGYTF. DNA for the CDR3: TGTGCCAGCAGCCCAACAGGGGAAGTTGGCTACACCTTC.

This sequence joins TRBV18 and TRBJ2-7, with a tentative D call TRBD1 (6 bases). Between the trimmed V and J ends, which lost 5 bases and 5 bases, there was a span of 16 bases. The CDR3 totals 14 residues. Germline V gene lookup returns CDR1 KGHSH and CDR2 LQKENI. The CDR3 bases are TGTGCCAGCTCATCCTCCTTGGGGGCCGACGAGCAGTACTTC. Its translation: CASSSSLGADEQYF.

This clone came up a few times. The CDR3 nucleotides read TGTGCCAGCAGCGAAAAAACAGGGGGCCACGGGGAGCTGTTTTTT. It specifies CASSEKTGGHGELFF. This chain uses TRBV5-4 with TRBJ2-2; 9 bases line up with TRBD1. The V gene's germline CDR1 is SGHNT and CDR2 YYREEE (reference sequence). This CDR3 comprises 15 residues. Trimming at V came to 4 bases and at J to 7 bases, leaving 8 bases not matched to a gene.

In DNA, the CDR3 is TGCGCCAGCAGCGCCGGGCGGACCCCCGGGGAGCTGTTTTTT. Translated, it gives CASSAGRTPGELFF. This sequence joins TRBV5-1 and TRBJ2-2, with unresolved D. Trimming took 4 bases from V and 6 from J, leaving 13 bases between them. Germline loops: CDR1 SGHRS, CDR2 YFSETQ. This CDR3 has 14 residues. The full variable domain, rest sourced from reference TRBV5-1 and TRBJ2-2, is KAGVTQTPRYLIKTRGQQVTLSCSPISGHRSVSWYQQTPGQGLQFLFEYFSETQRNKGNFPGRFSGRQFSNSRSEMNVSTLELGDSALYLCASSAGRTPGELFFGEGSRLTVL.

This clone appeared a single time. The chain links TRBV5-1 to TRBJ2-7, with 10 positions matching TRBD2. This CDR3 has 19 residues. The V gene's germline CDR1 is SGHRS and CDR2 YFSETQ. With 0 bases clipped from V and 2 bases from J, the junction kept 14 bases outside the gene matches. The CDR3 sequence is CASSLDGRSLLAGTYEQYF. The CDR3 nucleotides read TGCGCCAGCAGCTTGGATGGTCGATCTCTACTAGCGGGAACCTACGAGCAGTACTTC.

V and J are TRBV7-2 and TRBJ2-7, with no clear D. There are 14 residues in the CDR3. V lost 2 bases and J lost 5, with 13 bases in between. Germline CDR1 and CDR2: SGHTA and FQGNSA. This CDR3 reads CASSLLEVRNEQYF. CDR3 in DNA: TGTGCCAGCAGCTTACTAGAAGTGCGAAACGAGCAGTACTTC.

V usage is TRBV3-1 (or the pseudogene TRBV3-2) and J usage is TRBJ1-1; D gene ambiguous. CDR3 length equals 13 residues. CDR1 and CDR2 (germline): LGHDT, YNNKEL (reference sequence). Trimming took off 1 base at V and 1 base at J, with 4 bases between the two ends. DNA of the CDR3: TGTGCCAGCAGCCAAGGACCGAACACTGAAGCTTTCTTT. It translates to CASSQGPNTEAFF.

The chain links TRBV5-6 to TRBJ1-5; D call uncertain. V was trimmed by 0 bases and J by 7 bases, leaving 8 bases between them. This CDR3 spans 13 amino acids. Germline CDR1 is SGHDT and CDR2 is YYEEEE. The chain's CDR3 is CASSLAGWQPQHF. The CDR3 bases are TGTGCCAGCAGCTTGGCAGGTTGGCAGCCCCAGCATTTT.

This sequence joins TRBV4-2 and TRBJ2-1; maybe TRBD2 (7 bases). CDR3 length: 18 amino acids. Germline CDR1 and CDR2: LGHNA and YNFKEQ. Trimming shortened V by 0 bases and J by 3 bases, and 18 bases separated the two germline ends. This CDR3 reads CASSQDQGRGFFYNEQFF. In DNA form, the CDR3 reads TGTGCCAGCAGCCAAGATCAGGGGCGGGGGTTTTTCTACAATGAGCAGTTCTTC.

The CDR3, as DNA: TGTGCCAGCAGCTTAGGGGCTAGCGGATTCTACAATGAGCAGTTCTTC. Translation: CASSLGASGFYNEQFF. The rearrangement links TRBV11-2 to TRBJ2-1; 7 bases fit TRBD2. J lost 3 bases, V lost 1 base, and 6 bases had no gene match. The CDR3 sequence is 16 residues long. The V gene's germline CDR1 is SGHAT and CDR2 FQNNGV.

The rearrangement links TRBV3-1 (or the pseudogene TRBV3-2) to TRBJ2-6; tentatively, D is TRBD1 (6 bases). The CDR3 spans 17 residues. V was cut by 3 bases and J by 2 bases, with 14 bases left in between. Germline CDR1 reads LGHDT; CDR2 reads YNNKEL (reference sequence). CDR3 in amino acids: CASSQGTGLAGANVLTF. The DNA of the CDR3 is TGTGCCAGCAGCCAGGGCACAGGGCTGGCTGGGGCCAACGTCCTGACTTTC.